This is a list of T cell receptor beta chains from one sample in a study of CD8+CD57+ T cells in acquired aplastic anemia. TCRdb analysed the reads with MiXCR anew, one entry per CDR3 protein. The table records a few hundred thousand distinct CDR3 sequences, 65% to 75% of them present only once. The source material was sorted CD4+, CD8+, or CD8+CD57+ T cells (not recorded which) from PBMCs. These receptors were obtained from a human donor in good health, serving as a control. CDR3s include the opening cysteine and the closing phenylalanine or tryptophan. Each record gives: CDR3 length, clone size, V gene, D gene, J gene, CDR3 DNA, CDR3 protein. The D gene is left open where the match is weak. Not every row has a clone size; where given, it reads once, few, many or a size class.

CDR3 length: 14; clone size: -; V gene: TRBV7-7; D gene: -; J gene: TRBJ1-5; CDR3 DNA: TGTGCCAGCAGCTTTGCAGGACGGGGGGAGACCCAGCACTTT; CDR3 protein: CASSFAGRGETQHF
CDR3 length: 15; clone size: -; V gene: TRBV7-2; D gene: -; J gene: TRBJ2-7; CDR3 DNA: TGTGCCAGCAGCCCCGCGCGAGGGTCCAGTTACCTACGGTACTTC; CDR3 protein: CASSPARGSSYLRYF
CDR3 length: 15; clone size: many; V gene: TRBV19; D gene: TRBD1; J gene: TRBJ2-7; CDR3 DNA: TGTGCCAGTAGGAAATCGACAGGGTATGCCTACGAGCAGTACTTC; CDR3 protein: CASRKSTGYAYEQYF
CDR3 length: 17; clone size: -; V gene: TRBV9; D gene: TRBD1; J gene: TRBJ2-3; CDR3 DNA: TGTGCCAGTAGCGACAGGGGACAAGAGACCCCGTACTATACGCAGTATTTT; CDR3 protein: CASSDRGQETPYYTQYF
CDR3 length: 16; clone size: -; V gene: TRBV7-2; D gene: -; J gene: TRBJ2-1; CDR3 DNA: TGTGCCAGCAGCTTAGGAGGTTGCGGCTCCTATAATTCACAGTTCTTC; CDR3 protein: CASSLGGCGSYNSQFF
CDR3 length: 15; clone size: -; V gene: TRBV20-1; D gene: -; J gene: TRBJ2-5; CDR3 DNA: TGCAGTGCCCCCACAGCCGGTAGCGGACAAGAGACCCAGTACTTC; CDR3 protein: CSAPTAGSGQETQYF
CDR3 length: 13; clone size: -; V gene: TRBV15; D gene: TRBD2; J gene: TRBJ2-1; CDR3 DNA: TGTGCCGAAGAACTAGCGGGAATGTATGAGCAGTTCTTC; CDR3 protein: CAEELAGMYEQFF
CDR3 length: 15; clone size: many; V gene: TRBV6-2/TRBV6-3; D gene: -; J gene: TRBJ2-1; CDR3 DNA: TGTGCCAGCAGTTACGATAACAGACGCAACAATGAGCAGTTCTTC; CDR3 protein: CASSYDNRRNNEQFF
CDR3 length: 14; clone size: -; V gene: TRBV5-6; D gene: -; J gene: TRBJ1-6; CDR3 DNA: TGTGCCAGCAGCTTAGACGCAGAAAATTCACCCCTCCACTTT; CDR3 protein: CASSLDAENSPLHF
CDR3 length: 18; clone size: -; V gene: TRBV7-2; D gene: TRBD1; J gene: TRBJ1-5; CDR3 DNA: TGTGCCAGCAGCTGGACAGGGGCCGAAGGGCCCCAGCATCAGCCCCAGCATTTT; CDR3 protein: CASSWTGAEGPQHQPQHF
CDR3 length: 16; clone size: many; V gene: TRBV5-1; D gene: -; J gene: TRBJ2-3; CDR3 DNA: TGCGCCAGCAGCTTAAGTGGGACCACAGGGCTGTATACGCAGTATTTT; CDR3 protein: CASSLSGTTGLYTQYF
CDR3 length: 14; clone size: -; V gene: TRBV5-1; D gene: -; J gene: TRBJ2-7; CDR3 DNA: TGCGCCAGCAGCCCTACGGATCGGACCTACGAGCAGTACTTC; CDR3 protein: CASSPTDRTYEQYF
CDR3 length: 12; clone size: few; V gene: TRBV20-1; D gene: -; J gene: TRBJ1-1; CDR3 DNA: TGCAGTGCTAGCGTAGGGTCGACTGAAGCTTTCTTT; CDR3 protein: CSASVGSTEAFF
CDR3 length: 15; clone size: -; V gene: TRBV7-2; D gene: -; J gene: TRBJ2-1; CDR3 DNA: TGTGCCAGCAGCGTTAGCGGAAGTGCCAACAAAAAGCAGTTCTTC; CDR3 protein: CASSVSGSANKKQFF
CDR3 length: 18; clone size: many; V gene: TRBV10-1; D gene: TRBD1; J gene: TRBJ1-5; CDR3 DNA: TGCGCCAGCAGTGTAGTTTCAGGAATATTGGGACAGTATCAGCCCCAGCATTTT; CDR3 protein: CASSVVSGILGQYQPQHF
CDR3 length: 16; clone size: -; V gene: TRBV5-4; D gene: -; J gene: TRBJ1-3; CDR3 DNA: TGTGCCAGCAGCCCGACTGTAACGGGGGCTGGAAACACCATATATTTT; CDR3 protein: CASSPTVTGAGNTIYF
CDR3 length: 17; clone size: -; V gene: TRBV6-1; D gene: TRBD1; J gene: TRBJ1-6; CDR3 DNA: TGTGCCAGCAGTGAAATTCCCGGACAGGGCGGTTCTTCACCCCTCCACTTT; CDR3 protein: CASSEIPGQGGSSPLHF
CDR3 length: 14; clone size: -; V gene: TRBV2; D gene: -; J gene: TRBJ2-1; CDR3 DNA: TGTGCCAGTAGTGTAACAGCGAGATACGGTGTGCAGTTCTTC; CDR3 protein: CASSVTARYGVQFF
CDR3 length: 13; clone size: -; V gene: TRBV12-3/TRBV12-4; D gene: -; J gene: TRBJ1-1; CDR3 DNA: TGTGCCAGCAGCGCACAGATGTACACTGAAGCTTTCTTT; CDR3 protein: CASSAQMYTEAFF
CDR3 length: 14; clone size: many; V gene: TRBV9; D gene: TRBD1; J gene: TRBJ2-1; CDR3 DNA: TGTGCCAGCAGCGTACAGGGGGCGGCCGTGGGGCAGTTCTTC; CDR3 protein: CASSVQGAAVGQFF
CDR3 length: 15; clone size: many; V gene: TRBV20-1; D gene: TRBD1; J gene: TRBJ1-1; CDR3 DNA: TGCAGTGCTTACCGGGACAGGGGTTTATACACTGAAGCTTTCTTT; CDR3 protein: CSAYRDRGLYTEAFF
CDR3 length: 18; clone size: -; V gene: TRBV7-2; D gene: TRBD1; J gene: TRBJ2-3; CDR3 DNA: TGTGCCAGCAGCTTAGCGGTGGGTGGGGACAGGGGATGGGCTACGCAGTATTTT; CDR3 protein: CASSLAVGGDRGWATQYF
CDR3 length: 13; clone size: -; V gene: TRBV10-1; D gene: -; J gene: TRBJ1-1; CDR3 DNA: TGCGCCAGCAGCAGCGTGGGGGATGGTGAAGCTTTCTTT; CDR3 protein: CASSSVGDGEAFF
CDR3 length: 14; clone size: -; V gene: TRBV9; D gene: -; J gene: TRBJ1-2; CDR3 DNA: TGTGCCAGCAGCTCCCACGGGGTCCTGAACTACGAGCCCTTC; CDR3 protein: CASSSHGVLNYEPF